This note documents a single T cell receptor (beta chain) sequence. Its antigen is as yet unknown. V was trimmed by 7 bases and J by 8 bases, leaving 12 bases between them. The CDR3 extends over 13 amino acids. Germline V gene data show CDR1 as SNHLY and CDR2 as FYNNEI. These data are taken from a study of T cells in Graves' hyperthyroidism and ophthalmopathy. The study left out patients who had uncontrolled infection, other autoimmune disease, pregnancy or lactation. Orbital computed tomography, thyroid ultrasound, serum thyroxine and TRAb, and clinical symptoms together informed the diagnoses. It was RNA transcripts that yielded the amplified TCR beta CDR3 regions. Initially, a first-round RT-PCR of the TCR CDR3 employed the HTBI primer set. MiXCR, run by TCRdb on the multiplex PCR reads, gives a single entry per CDR3 protein. The sample yields approximately 400,000 distinct CDR3 sequences, less than 15% seen once.

Overall study results and limits: Most expanded thyroid clonotypes above 0.001 recurred in blood.

The sequence was obtained from a young man with Graves' hyperthyroidism that later progressed to Graves' ophthalmopathy. The sample was blood. This chain links TRBV2 with TRBJ1-6; no firm D call. This CDR3 is CASIWQVYSPLHF. CDR3 bases: TGTGCCAGCATCTGGCAGGTTTATTCACCCCTCCACTTT.